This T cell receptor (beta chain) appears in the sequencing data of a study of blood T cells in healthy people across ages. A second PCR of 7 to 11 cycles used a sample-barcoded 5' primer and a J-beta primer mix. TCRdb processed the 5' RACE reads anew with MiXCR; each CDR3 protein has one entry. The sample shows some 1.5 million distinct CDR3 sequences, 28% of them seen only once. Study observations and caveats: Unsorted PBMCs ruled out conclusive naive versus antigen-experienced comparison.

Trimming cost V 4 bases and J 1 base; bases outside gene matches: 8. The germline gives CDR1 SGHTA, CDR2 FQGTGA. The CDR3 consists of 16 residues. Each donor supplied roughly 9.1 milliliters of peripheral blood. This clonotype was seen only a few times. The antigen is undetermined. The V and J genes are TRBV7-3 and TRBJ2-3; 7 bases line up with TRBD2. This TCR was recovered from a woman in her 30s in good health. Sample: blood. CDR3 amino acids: CASSWGAAGRTDTQYF. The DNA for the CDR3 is TGTGCCAGCAGCTGGGGTGCAGCGGGGCGCACAGATACGCAGTATTTT.